The 23 T cell receptor beta chains listed next were all sequenced from one sample in a study of blood T cell repertoires in COVID-19. Profiled with immunoSEQ multiplex PCR; TCRdb holds only in-frame clones, not every one. This sample has under 200,000 clones, with about 85% found just once. Sequenced: PBMCs or T cells enriched from blood (not recorded which). These receptors all come from a woman between 50 and 59 years old who had recovered from COVID-19.

This rearrangement joins TRBV28 to TRBJ1-3; D may be TRBD1 (5 bases). There are 16 residues in the CDR3. The germline CDR1 and CDR2 sequences are MDHEN and SYDVKM. V was shortened by 3 bases and J by 5 bases, with 17 bases between the two germline ends. The CDR3, as DNA: TGTGCCAGCAGTTTCCCCCCCAGGGTCGGAAGAAACACCATATATTTT. Amino acid sequence: CASSFPPRVGRNTIYF.

The V call is TRBV4-3, the J call TRBJ1-1; 7 nucleotides agree with TRBD1. The CDR3 spans 16 residues. The ends lost 0 bases at V and 5 bases at J; junction bases unmatched: 9. From germline, CDR1 is LGHNA and CDR2 YSLEER. The CDR3 DNA is TGCGCCAGCAGCCAAGAAGGGGGCAGGGTAAGGACTGAAGCTTTCTTT. Translating it yields CASSQEGGRVRTEAFF.

This clone was recorded once. DNA of the CDR3: TGTGCCAGCAGTAAGGGACAGGGTAGCGAGCAGTACTTC. Translating it yields CASSKGQGSEQYF. The rearrangement links TRBV12-3 or TRBV12-4 to TRBJ2-7, with TRBD1 matching over 9 bases. The CDR3 sequence is 13 residues long. The junction had 5 bases not matched to a gene; V was cut back by 5 bases and J by 6 bases.

The J gene is TRBJ1-1, the V gene TRBV12-3 or TRBV12-4, with a tentative D call TRBD1 (5 bases). The ends were cut back, 3 bases at V and 3 bases at J, with 8 bases in the middle. The CDR3 extends over 13 amino acids. CDR3 nucleotide sequence: TGTGCCAGCAGTTTTTTCAGGGACACTGAAGCTTTCTTT. Protein sequence: CASSFFRDTEAFF.

The V call is TRBV11-3, the J call TRBJ2-2; TRBD2 matches at 10 bases. J lost 5 bases, V lost 5 bases, and 8 bases had no gene match. The CDR3 extends over 16 amino acids. Per the germline V gene, CDR1 is SGHNT and CDR2 is YENEEA. In DNA, the CDR3 is TGTGCCAGCAGCCCCCGTTCTAGCGGGAGAACCGGGGAGCTGTTTTTT. Translation gives CASSPRSSGRTGELFF.

This chain joins TRBV19 and TRBJ1-1, with 7 bases that match TRBD1. CDR3 length equals 17 residues. Germline V gives CDR1 LNHDA, CDR2 SQIVND (reference sequence). V lost 6 bases and J lost 3; bases outside the gene matches: 16. This CDR3 reads CASSSAGRGYGDTEAFF. DNA of the CDR3: TGTGCCAGTAGCAGCGCTGGCAGGGGGTACGGGGACACTGAAGCTTTCTTT. Based on the CDR3 plus reference TRBV19 and TRBJ1-1, the full variable domain is DGGITQSPKYLFRKEGQNVTLSCEQNLNHDAMYWYRQDPGQGLRLIYYSQIVNDFQKGDIAEGYSVSREKKESFPLTVTSAQKNPTAFYLCASSSAGRGYGDTEAFFGQGTRLTVV.

The chain links TRBV10-3 to TRBJ2-7; 8 nucleotides line up with TRBD1. The CDR3 contains 14 residues. With 6 bases clipped from V and 2 bases from J, the junction kept 6 bases outside the gene matches. Looked up from germline, CDR1 is ENHRY and CDR2 is SYGVKD. CDR3 in amino acids: CAIRLGQGTYEQYF. DNA of the CDR3: TGTGCCATCAGGCTAGGACAGGGAACCTACGAGCAGTACTTC.

The genes are TRBV9 and TRBJ1-4, with a weak D call TRBD1 (5 bases). Germline-derived CDR1 and CDR2 are SGDLS and YYNGEE. The V gene lost 0 bases and the J gene lost 7 bases, with 13 bases spanning the gap. The CDR3 consists of 15 residues. The CDR3: CASSVDPRRGEKLFF. The CDR3 bases are TGTGCCAGCAGCGTAGATCCTAGAAGGGGTGAAAAACTGTTTTTT. Together with reference TRBV9 and TRBJ1-4, the CDR3 gives the full variable domain: DSGVTQTPKHLITATGQRVTLRCSPRSGDLSVYWYQQSLDQGLQFLIQYYNGEERAKGNILERFSAQQFPDLHSELNLSSLELGDSALYFCASSVDPRRGEKLFFGSGTQLSVL.

This sequence joins TRBV5-1 and TRBJ2-7, with 9 bases fitting TRBD2. The CDR3 has 14 residues. The J segment lost 3 bases and the V segment lost 4 bases, leaving 5 bases of the junction unmatched. The germline V gene encodes CDR1 SGHRS and CDR2 YFSETQ. The CDR3 nucleotides read TGCGCCAGCAGCCCGACTAGCGGAGGCTACGAGCAGTACTTC. Translation gives CASSPTSGGYEQYF.

V gene TRBV19 combines with J gene TRBJ2-7, with 10 bases identical to TRBD1. Germline V gene sequence: CDR1 LNHDA, CDR2 SQIVND (reference sequence). The CDR3 extends over 14 amino acids. Trimming took 6 bases from V and 6 from J; bases not matched to a gene: 8. CDR3: CASSDKGQGFEQYF. As DNA, the CDR3 is TGTGCCAGTAGCGACAAGGGACAGGGGTTCGAGCAGTACTTC.

A note on this clone: Compared with germline, one end of the junction differs, possibly owing to a read error. The chain recombines TRBV7-7 with TRBJ2-2, with D possibly matching TRBD2 (6 bases). The CDR3 sequence is 16 residues long. Germline CDR1 SSHAT, CDR2 FNYEAQ (reference sequence). CDR3 region: CASSPGTPRLAGELFF. In DNA, the CDR3 is TGTGCTAGCAGCCCTGGGACTCCCCGTTTGGCCGGGGAGCTGTTTTTT.

This CDR3 reads CASSLASGSPQYF. The DNA of the CDR3 is TGTGCCAGCAGCTTAGCTAGCGGGAGCCCGCAGTATTTT. The V gene is TRBV5-5, the J gene TRBJ2-3; 10 bases align to TRBD2. J lost 10 bases, V lost 2 bases, and 4 bases had no gene match. Per germline, CDR1 SGHKS and CDR2 YYEKEE (reference sequence). CDR3 length equals 13 residues.

The table lists this clone with a few counts. The DNA for the CDR3 is TGTGCCAGCAGACGAATGGAGGGACTAGCGGGGGGAAATGAGCAGTTCTTC. This sequence encodes CASRRMEGLAGGNEQFF. V gene TRBV25-1 combines with J gene TRBJ2-1; TRBD2 aligns across 15 bases. Trimming removed 6 bases from V and 7 bases from J; junction bases left unmatched: 10. Per germline, CDR1 MGHDK and CDR2 SYGVNS. The CDR3 totals 17 residues.

The chain is built from TRBV27 and TRBJ1-1, with D perhaps matching TRBD1 (5 bases). The V end lost 6 bases, the J end lost 4 bases, and 18 bases lay between the germline ends. This CDR3 contains 15 residues. Germline assignment: CDR1 MNHEY and CDR2 SMNVEV (reference sequence). The CDR3 is CASSYKGIRATEAFF. In DNA, the CDR3 is TGTGCCAGCAGCTATAAGGGGATAAGAGCCACTGAAGCTTTCTTT.

The V and J genes are TRBV10-3 and TRBJ2-2; perhaps TRBD2 as D (6 bases). This CDR3 has 14 amino acids. From germline, CDR1 is ENHRY and CDR2 SYGVKD. V lost 7 bases to trimming and J lost 4 bases, with 13 bases between them. CDR3 sequence (DNA): TGTGCCATCAACGGGGGACCCTTCACCGGGGAGCTGTTTTTT. It specifies CAINGGPFTGELFF.

The rearrangement joins TRBV5-1 to TRBJ2-2; TRBD2 matches 7 bases. This CDR3 is 16 amino acids long. J gave up 4 bases and V 0 bases, and 6 bases lay outside the gene matches. Per the germline V gene, CDR1 is SGHRS and CDR2 is YFSETQ. CDR3 in DNA: TGCGCCAGCAGCTTGGATCCGGGAGGCGCCACCGGGGAGCTGTTTTTT. This encodes CASSLDPGGATGELFF.

The chain joins TRBV5-1 to TRBJ2-7; 7 positions agree with TRBD2. Losses at the gene ends were 3 bases for V and 4 bases for J; bases not matched to a gene: 10. The V gene's germline CDR1 is SGHRS and CDR2 YFSETQ. This CDR3 spans 15 amino acids. The DNA of the CDR3 is TGCGCCAGCAGCTGGGGCGCGGGGGTTGGGTACGAGCAGTACTTC. This codes for CASSWGAGVGYEQYF.

This clone was counted only a few times. The chain joins TRBV18 to TRBJ1-1; D is unclear. The V end lost 1 base, the J end lost 2 bases, and 8 bases lay between the germline ends. Germline CDR1 reads KGHSH; CDR2 reads LQKENI. This CDR3 is built from 14 residues. This chain's CDR3 is CASSPLAVNTEAFF. The CDR3 DNA follows: TGTGCCAGCTCACCACTCGCGGTAAACACTGAAGCTTTCTTT.

This clone was seen once. The chain is built from TRBV5-4 and TRBJ1-2; D is possibly TRBD1 (6 bases). The germline CDR1 and CDR2 sequences are SGHNT and YYREEE (reference sequence). The CDR3 contains 16 residues. Between the trimmed V and J ends, which lost 0 bases and 8 bases, there was a span of 20 bases. The CDR3 nucleotides are TGTGCCAGCAGCTTGGGATCGGCAGGGGTCGTGCGGGGCTACACCTTC. This gives the protein CASSLGSAGVVRGYTF.

The chain employs TRBV19 and TRBJ2-3, with 10 bases matching TRBD2. CDR3 length equals 16 residues. In germline, CDR1 is LNHDA, CDR2 SQIVND (reference sequence). With V trimmed by 4 bases and J by 1 base, 5 bases remained unmatched. The chain's CDR3 is CASSTPGLARTDTQYF. DNA of the CDR3: TGTGCCAGTAGTACACCGGGACTAGCGCGCACAGATACGCAGTATTTT.

This chain uses TRBV9 with TRBJ2-7, with TRBD2 matching 9 bases. The germline gives CDR1 SGDLS, CDR2 YYNGEE. The CDR3 is made up of 17 amino acids. Unmatched junction bases numbered 10, after V lost 0 bases and J lost 3 bases. CDR3 protein: CASSVDQAGGRHYEQYF. The CDR3 region has the DNA TGTGCCAGCAGCGTAGATCAAGCGGGAGGCCGACACTACGAGCAGTACTTC.

The chain combines TRBV7-3 with TRBJ1-1; D unclear. The CDR3 runs to 13 residues. Germline V gives CDR1 SGHTA, CDR2 FQGTGA. V gave up 5 bases and J gave up 4 bases, with 11 bases separating them. CDR3 amino acids: CASSLWELTEAFF. CDR3 in DNA: TGTGCCAGCAGCCTATGGGAGCTCACTGAAGCTTTCTTT. Based on the CDR3 plus reference TRBV7-3 and TRBJ1-1, the full variable domain is GAGVSQTPSNKVTEKGKYVELRCDPISGHTALYWYRQSLGQGPEFLIYFQGTGAADDSGLPNDRFFAVRPEGSVSTLKIQRTERGDSAVYLCASSLWELTEAFFGQGTRLTVV.

This clone has only one observation. The rearrangement uses TRBV19 and TRBJ2-6, with D perhaps matching TRBD2 (6 bases). Trimming took 5 bases from V and 0 from J, leaving 11 bases between them. The CDR3 has 16 amino acids. CDR1 is LNHDA, CDR2 SQIVND, per germline (reference sequence). CDR3 sequence reads: CASSRVGGSGANVLTF. CDR3 DNA: TGTGCCAGTAGTCGGGTGGGGGGCTCTGGGGCCAACGTCCTGACTTTC.